These 10 T cell receptor beta chains originate from one sample sequenced in a study of T cell responses to AZD1222 COVID-19 vaccine. The table came from immunoSEQ multiplex PCR; TCRdb's copy has only in-frame clones and leaves some out. Of more than 30,000 clones listed, about 89% are singletons. This material consisted of peripheral blood, taken on day 0 of AZD1222 vaccination. These TCRs come from an adult in good health.

This chain links TRBV6-2 or TRBV6-3 with TRBJ2-7; 9 bases line up with TRBD1. The junction had 4 bases not matched to a gene; V was cut back by 2 bases and J by 2 bases. This CDR3 has 15 residues. Germline loops: CDR1 MNHEY, CDR2 SVGEGT. The CDR3 here is CASSYRDRVTYEQYF. In DNA, the CDR3 is TGTGCCAGCAGTTACCGGGACAGGGTAACCTACGAGCAGTACTTC.

This clone was recorded once. The gene calls are TRBV3-1 (or the pseudogene TRBV3-2) and TRBJ2-1, with TRBD1 matching over 8 bases. Germline V gives CDR1 LGHDT, CDR2 YNNKEL (reference sequence). The CDR3 is made up of 12 amino acids. Unmatched junction bases numbered 10, after V lost 6 bases and J lost 15 bases. The CDR3 protein is CASRRGQGFAFF. CDR3 sequence (DNA): TGTGCCAGCAGGCGCGGACAGGGATTCGCGTTCTTC.

The chain is built from TRBV5-8 and TRBJ1-1; unclear D gene. This CDR3 comprises 15 residues. Germline V gives CDR1 SGHTS, CDR2 YDEGEE. V was cut by 2 bases and J by 2 bases, with 13 bases left in between. CDR3 DNA sequence: TGTGCCAGCAGCTTCAATTACAGACTTAACACTGAAGCTTTCTTT. Translated, it gives CASSFNYRLNTEAFF.

The J gene is TRBJ2-3, the V gene TRBV29-1; the D gene could be TRBD1 or TRBD2 (5 bases each). Per germline, CDR1 SQVTM and CDR2 ANQGSEA. The CDR3 runs 12 residues. V lost 7 bases and J 4 bases, leaving 12 bases between the germline ends. The CDR3 here is CSAVVGADTQYF. The CDR3 DNA reads as TGCAGCGCAGTGGTGGGGGCAGATACGCAGTATTTT.

The V call is TRBV24-1, the J call TRBJ2-2, with D uncertain. This CDR3 contains 17 residues. The V gene's germline CDR1 is KGHDR and CDR2 SFDVKD. V was clipped by 4 bases and J by 1 base, with 15 bases between them. CDR3 sequence: CATSDNLSPMNTGELFF. The CDR3 coding sequence is TGTGCCACCAGTGACAACCTTAGCCCCATGAACACCGGGGAGCTGTTTTTT.

The V call is TRBV7-6, the J call TRBJ2-1, with TRBD1 identical over 12 bases. Germline CDR1 reads SGHVS; CDR2 reads FNYEAQ. The length of the CDR3 is 16 residues. With V trimmed by 2 bases and J by 6 bases, 5 bases remained unmatched. The CDR3 sequence: CASSLKGTGGLNEQFF. CDR3 DNA: TGTGCCAGCAGCTTAAAAGGGACAGGGGGCCTCAATGAGCAGTTCTTC.

The chain recombines TRBV25-1 with TRBJ1-2, with D hard to call. This CDR3 region has 12 residues. Trimming stripped 0 bases from V and 8 bases from J, with 7 bases between. Per the germline V gene, CDR1 is MGHDK and CDR2 is SYGVNS. The CDR3 sequence: CASSEYGLGYTF. CDR3 nucleotides: TGTGCCAGCAGTGAATATGGACTCGGCTACACCTTC.

The rearrangement links TRBV19 to TRBJ1-5; D might be TRBD1 (6 bases). The V and J ends lost 5 bases and 6 bases respectively, with 17 bases between them. The CDR3 covers 15 residues. Germline V lookup: CDR1 LNHDA, CDR2 SQIVND (reference sequence). The CDR3 DNA follows: TGTGCCAGTAGTCGGGGGCAGGGGCTCGGTCAGCCCCAGCATTTT. This gives the protein CASSRGQGLGQPQHF.

This clone was detected once. V usage is TRBV11-2 and J usage is TRBJ1-4; 8 nucleotides agree with TRBD1. V lost 4 bases to trimming and J lost 7 bases; unmatched junction nucleotides: 11. Germline CDR1 SGHAT, CDR2 FQNNGV. The length of the CDR3 is 16 residues. The CDR3, as DNA: TGTGCCAGCAGCTCGACCCGACAGGGGCAAGGTGAAAAACTGTTTTTT. Its protein product is CASSSTRQGQGEKLFF.

The chain is built from TRBV7-2 and TRBJ1-5, with TRBD1 as a possible D gene (5 bases). The V and J ends lost 7 bases and 7 bases respectively, with 20 bases between them. The CDR3 runs to 15 residues. Germline V CDR1 and CDR2: SGHTA, FQGNSA. CDR3 in DNA: TGTGCCAGCACCACAGAGGCAGGGACGAAACAGCCCCAGCATTTT. Encoded protein: CASTTEAGTKQPQHF.